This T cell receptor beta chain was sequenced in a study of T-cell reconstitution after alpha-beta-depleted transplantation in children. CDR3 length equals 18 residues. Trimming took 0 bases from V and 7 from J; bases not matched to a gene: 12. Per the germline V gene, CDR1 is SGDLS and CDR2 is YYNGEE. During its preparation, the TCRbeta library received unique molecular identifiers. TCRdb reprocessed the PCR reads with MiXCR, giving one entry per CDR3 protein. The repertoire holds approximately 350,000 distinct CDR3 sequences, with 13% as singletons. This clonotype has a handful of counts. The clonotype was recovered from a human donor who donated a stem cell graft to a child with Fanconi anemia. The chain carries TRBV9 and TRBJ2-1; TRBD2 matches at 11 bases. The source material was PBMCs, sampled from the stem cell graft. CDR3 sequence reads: CASSVGPISGGARNEQFF. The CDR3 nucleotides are TGTGCCAGCAGCGTAGGGCCTATTAGCGGGGGGGCTCGGAATGAGCAGTTCTTC.